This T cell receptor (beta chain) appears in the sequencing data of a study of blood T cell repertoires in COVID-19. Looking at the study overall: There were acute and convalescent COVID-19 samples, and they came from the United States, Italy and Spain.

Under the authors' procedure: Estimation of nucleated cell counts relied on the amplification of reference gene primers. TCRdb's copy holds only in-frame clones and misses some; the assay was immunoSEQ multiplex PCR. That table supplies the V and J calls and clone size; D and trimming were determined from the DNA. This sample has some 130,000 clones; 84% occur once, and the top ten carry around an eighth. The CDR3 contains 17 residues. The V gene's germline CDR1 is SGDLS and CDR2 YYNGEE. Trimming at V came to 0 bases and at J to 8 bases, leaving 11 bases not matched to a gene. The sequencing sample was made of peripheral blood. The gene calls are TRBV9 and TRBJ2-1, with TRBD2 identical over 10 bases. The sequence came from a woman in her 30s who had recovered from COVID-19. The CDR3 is CASSVGETTSGVDEQFF. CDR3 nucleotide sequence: TGTGCCAGCAGCGTAGGGGAGACAACTAGCGGGGTCGATGAGCAGTTCTTC.